The 5 T cell receptor beta chains presented below share a single source sample, sequenced in a study of beta chain features in type 1 diabetes (dated 2018 in TCRdb). The study at large found these results: Type 1 diabetes patients showed a moderate but significant shortening of TCRB CDR3 length in all four CD4+ subsets.

Libraries came from the immunoSEQ multiplex PCR assay. All of the isolated RNA was reverse transcribed with the High Capacity cDNA Reverse Transcription Kit, so expressed TCRB transcripts were sequenced. TCRdb holds this immuneACCESS table with in-frame rearrangements only. Some clones are missing; in checked studies, unresolved V genes explain under half, and the rest has no known cause. The sample contains approximately 170,000 clones, over 6% of them found a single time. Roughly 0.5% of the sample belongs to the ten largest clones. No antigens are known for them. The specimen sequenced was central memory CD4+ T cells from blood. The origin of the receptors is a man aged 18 to 29 with type 1 diabetes.

This sequence joins TRBV7-2 and TRBJ2-7; D might be TRBD1 (6 bases). V dropped 3 bases and J dropped 2 bases, with 14 bases sitting between them. CDR1 and CDR2 from the germline V gene are SGHTA and FQGNSA. There are 15 residues in the CDR3. The CDR3 nucleotides are TGTGCCAGCAGCTTGGCTGGGGGCGCAGCCTACGAGCAGTACTTC. Encoded protein: CASSLAGGAAYEQYF. Using reference TRBV7-2 and TRBJ2-7 for the parts outside the CDR3, the full variable domain is GAGVSQSPSNKVTEKGKDVELRCDPISGHTALYWYRQSLGQGLEFLIYFQGNSAPDKSGLPSDRFSAERTGGSVSTLTIQRTQQEDSAVYLCASSLAGGAAYEQYFGPGTRLTVT.

This clone was counted only a few times. This sequence joins TRBV28 and TRBJ2-2, with 11 bases identical to TRBD2. Germline CDR1 and CDR2: MDHEN and SYDVKM. Trimming cost V 5 bases and J 3 bases; bases outside gene matches: 5. The CDR3 has 16 amino acids. This CDR3 is CASSPLAGGHTGELFF. DNA of the CDR3: TGTGCCAGCAGTCCCCTAGCGGGAGGCCACACCGGGGAGCTGTTTTTT.

This clone occurred a few times. The chain is built from TRBV7-9 and TRBJ2-1; 7 bases match TRBD2. CDR3 length: 17 amino acids. With V trimmed by 7 bases and J by 7 bases, 19 bases remained unmatched. Germline V gene lookup returns CDR1 SEHNR and CDR2 FQNEAQ (reference sequence). For the CDR3, the DNA is TGTGCCAGCACCCCCGGTGGGGAGGGCCGAAAGGGGAATGAGCAGTTCTTC. The encoded protein is CASTPGGEGRKGNEQFF. The complete variable domain, with remaining parts taken from reference TRBV7-9 and TRBJ2-1, reads DTGVSQNPRHKITKRGQNVTFRCDPISEHNRLYWYRQTLGQGPEFLTYFQNEAQLEKSRLLSDRFSAERPKGSFSTLEIQRTEQGDSAMYLCASTPGGEGRKGNEQFFGPGTRLTVL.

In its sample, this clone was seen a few times. The V call is TRBV6-1, the J call TRBJ2-5; D gene uncertain. V was trimmed by 2 bases and J by 5 bases, leaving 21 bases between them. Germline lookup yields CDR1 MNHNS and CDR2 SASEGT. CDR3 length: 17 residues. The CDR3 loop is CASSERRERRDVETQYF. CDR3 in DNA: TGTGCCAGCAGTGAAAGGAGAGAAAGGCGTGACGTCGAGACCCAGTACTTC.

There are a few counts of this clone. V and J are TRBV7-2 and TRBJ2-1, with 7 bases aligning to TRBD1. V lost 1 base, J lost 5 bases, and 2 bases stayed unmatched. CDR1 is SGHTA, CDR2 FQGNSA, per germline. CDR3 length equals 14 residues. The DNA of the CDR3 is TGTGCCAGCAGCTTAGTAGGGGGCGACAATGAGCAGTTCTTC. Translated, it gives CASSLVGGDNEQFF.